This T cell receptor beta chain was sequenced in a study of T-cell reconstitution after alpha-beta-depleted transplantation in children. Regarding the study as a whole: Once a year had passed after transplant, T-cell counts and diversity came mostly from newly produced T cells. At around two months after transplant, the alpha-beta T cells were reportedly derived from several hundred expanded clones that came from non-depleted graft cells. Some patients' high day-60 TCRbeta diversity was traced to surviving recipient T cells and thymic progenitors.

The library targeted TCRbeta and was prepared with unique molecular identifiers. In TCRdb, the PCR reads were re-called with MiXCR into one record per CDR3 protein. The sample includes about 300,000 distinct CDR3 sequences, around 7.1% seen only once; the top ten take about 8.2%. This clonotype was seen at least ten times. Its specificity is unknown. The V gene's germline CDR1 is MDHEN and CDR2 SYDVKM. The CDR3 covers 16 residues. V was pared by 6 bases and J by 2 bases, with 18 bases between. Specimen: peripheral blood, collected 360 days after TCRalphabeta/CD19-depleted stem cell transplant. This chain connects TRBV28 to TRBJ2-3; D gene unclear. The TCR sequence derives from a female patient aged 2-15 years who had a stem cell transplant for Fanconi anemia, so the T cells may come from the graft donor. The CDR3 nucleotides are TGTGCCAGCAGGTGGGGTATTGAACCCTACACAGATACGCAGTATTTT. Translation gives CASRWGIEPYTDTQYF.